The sequence of this TCR beta chain was determined in a study of CD8 T cells in Susac syndrome. Findings and caveats of the study: The authors found no clonal expansion in Susac syndrome CD4+ T cell repertoires.

Germline V gives CDR1 ENHRY, CDR2 SYGVKD. This CDR3 comprises 16 residues. V lost 6 bases and J lost 3, with 19 bases in between. Worth noting for this clonotype: Antigen specificity is unknown.

Negative isolation was used for CD8+ and CD4+ T cells and FACS enrichment for TEMRA cells. It was with random hexamers that roughly 0.5 to 1 ug RNA was reverse transcribed. Amplification of TCR beta CDR3 by immunoSEQ multiplex PCR spanned 54 Vbeta and 13 Jbeta. Each CDR3 protein is one row after TCRdb ran MiXCR on the immunoSEQ multiplex PCR reads. The sample lists about 180,000 distinct CDR3 sequences, around 96% occurring once. The receptor comes from a human donor with Susac syndrome. The genes are TRBV10-3 and TRBJ2-3; a possible D gene is TRBD2 (6 bases). Material: CD4+ T cells from PBMCs. As DNA, the CDR3 is TGTGCCATCAGGGGAGTCGGGGGTCTCAGTACAGATACGCAGTATTTT. Amino acid sequence: CAIRGVGGLSTDTQYF.